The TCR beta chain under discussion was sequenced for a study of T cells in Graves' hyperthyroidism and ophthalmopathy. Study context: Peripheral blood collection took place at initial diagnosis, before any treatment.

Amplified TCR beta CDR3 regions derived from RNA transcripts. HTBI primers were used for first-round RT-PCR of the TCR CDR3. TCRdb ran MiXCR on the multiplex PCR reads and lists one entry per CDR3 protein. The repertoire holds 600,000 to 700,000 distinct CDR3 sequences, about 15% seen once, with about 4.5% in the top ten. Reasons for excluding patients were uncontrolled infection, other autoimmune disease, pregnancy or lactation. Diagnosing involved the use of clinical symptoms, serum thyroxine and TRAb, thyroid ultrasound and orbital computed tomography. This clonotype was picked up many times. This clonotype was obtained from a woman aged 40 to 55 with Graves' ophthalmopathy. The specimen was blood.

The CDR3 nucleotides are TGCGGAGTTCACGGAGGGGGCAATCAGCCCCAGCATTTT. Amino acids: CGVHGGGNQPQHF. The chain employs TRBV20-1 and TRBJ1-5; D possibly corresponds to TRBD1 (5 bases). The length of the CDR3 is 13 residues. Germline-derived CDR1 and CDR2 are DFQATT and SNEGSKA (reference sequence).